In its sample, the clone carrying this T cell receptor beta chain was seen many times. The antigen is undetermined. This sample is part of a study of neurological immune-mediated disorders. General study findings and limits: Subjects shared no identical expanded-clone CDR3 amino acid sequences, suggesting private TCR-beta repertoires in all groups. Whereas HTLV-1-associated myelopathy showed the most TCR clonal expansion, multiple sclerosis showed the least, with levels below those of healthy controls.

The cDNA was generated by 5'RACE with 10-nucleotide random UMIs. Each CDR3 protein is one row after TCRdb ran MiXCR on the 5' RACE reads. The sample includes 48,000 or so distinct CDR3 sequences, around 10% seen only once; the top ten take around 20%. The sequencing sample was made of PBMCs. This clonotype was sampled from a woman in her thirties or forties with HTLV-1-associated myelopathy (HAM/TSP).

The CDR3 here is CASSLPGGQGWIEQYF. DNA of the CDR3: TGTGCCAGCAGCCTACCGGGGGGACAGGGGTGGATCGAGCAGTACTTC. The chain employs TRBV5-6 and TRBJ2-7; 10 bases match TRBD1. J lost 6 bases, V lost 4 bases, and 13 bases had no gene match. The germline V gene encodes CDR1 SGHDT and CDR2 YYEEEE. CDR3 size: 16 residues.